These 4 T cell receptor beta chains share one sample of origin, sequenced in a study of CD4 T cells in relation to SARS-CoV-2 and coronaviruses. CD4+ T cells from unexposed donors were obtained before the COVID-19 pandemic (2011-2018). Assay used: immunoSEQ multiplex PCR; TCRdb lists only in-frame clones, some missing. The sample lists about 59,000 clones, just over 85% occurring once. The specimen sequenced was memory CD4+ T cells from PBMCs. The source is a human donor in good health.

The chain combines TRBV5-5 with TRBJ2-5; 7 bases fit TRBD1. Germline lookup yields CDR1 SGHKS and CDR2 YYEKEE (reference sequence). CDR3 length: 15 residues. The V gene end was trimmed by 4 bases and the J gene end by 6 bases; junction bases not matched to a gene: 12. The CDR3 sequence is CASSDPGQVRQTQYF. The CDR3, as DNA: TGTGCCAGCAGCGACCCTGGACAGGTCCGACAGACCCAGTACTTC.

This chain connects TRBV28 to TRBJ2-5, with a tentative D call TRBD1 (5 bases). V gave up 3 bases and J gave up 1 base, with 9 bases separating them. CDR3 length: 14 residues. Germline CDR1 MDHEN, CDR2 SYDVKM. The CDR3 DNA sequence: TGTGCCAGCAGTTTGACAGTCCGCCAAGAGACCCAGTACTTC. Its protein product is CASSLTVRQETQYF. The whole variable domain, remainder taken from reference TRBV28 and TRBJ2-5, is DVKVTQSSRYLVKRTGEKVFLECVQDMDHENMFWYRQDPGLGLRLIYFSYDVKMKEKGDIPEGYSVSREKKERFSLILESASTNQTSMYLCASSLTVRQETQYFGPGTRLLVL.

The chain employs TRBV19 and TRBJ1-2; D gene ambiguous. Germline CDR1 reads LNHDA; CDR2 reads SQIVND (reference sequence). The CDR3 extends over 12 amino acids. Trimming removed 7 bases at V and 8 bases at J, with 14 bases between. The DNA of the CDR3 is TGTGCCAGTACGGGTCCACGGCGGGGCTACACCTTC. Its protein product is CASTGPRRGYTF.

This clone turned up a few times. V gene TRBV5-6 combines with J gene TRBJ2-2, with a tentative D call TRBD1 (6 bases). Trimming removed 3 bases from V and 5 bases from J, with 11 bases in between. Germline CDR1 is SGHDT and CDR2 is YYEEEE. This CDR3 is 14 amino acids long. The CDR3 DNA follows: TGTGCCAGCAGCTCTCAGGGGCGAACCGGGGAGCTGTTTTTT. Translated, it gives CASSSQGRTGELFF.